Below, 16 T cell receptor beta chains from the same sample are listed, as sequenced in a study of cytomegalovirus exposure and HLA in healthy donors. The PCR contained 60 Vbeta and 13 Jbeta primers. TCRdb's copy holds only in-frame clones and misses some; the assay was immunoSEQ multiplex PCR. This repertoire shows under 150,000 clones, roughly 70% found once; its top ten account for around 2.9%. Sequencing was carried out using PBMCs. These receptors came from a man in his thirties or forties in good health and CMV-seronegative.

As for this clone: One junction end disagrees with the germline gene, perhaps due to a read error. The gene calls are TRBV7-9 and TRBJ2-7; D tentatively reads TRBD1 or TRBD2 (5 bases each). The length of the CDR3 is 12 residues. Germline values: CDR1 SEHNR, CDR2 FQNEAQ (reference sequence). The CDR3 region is CSSSLGEYEQYF. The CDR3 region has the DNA TGTTCCAGCAGCTTAGGGGAGTACGAGCAGTACTTC.

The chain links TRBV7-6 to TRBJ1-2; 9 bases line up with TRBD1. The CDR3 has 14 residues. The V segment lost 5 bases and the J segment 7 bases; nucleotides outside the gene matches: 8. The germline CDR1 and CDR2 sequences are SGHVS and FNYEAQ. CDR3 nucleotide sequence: TGTGCCAGCAGCCCTACAGGACAGGGGCCTGGCTACACCTTC. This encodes CASSPTGQGPGYTF.

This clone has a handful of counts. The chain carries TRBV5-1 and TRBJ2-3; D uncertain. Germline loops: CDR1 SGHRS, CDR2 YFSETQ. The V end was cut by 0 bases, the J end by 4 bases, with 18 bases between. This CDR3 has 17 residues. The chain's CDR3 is CASSLEPSLTSADTQYF. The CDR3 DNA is TGCGCCAGCAGCTTGGAACCGTCGTTGACGAGCGCAGATACGCAGTATTTT.

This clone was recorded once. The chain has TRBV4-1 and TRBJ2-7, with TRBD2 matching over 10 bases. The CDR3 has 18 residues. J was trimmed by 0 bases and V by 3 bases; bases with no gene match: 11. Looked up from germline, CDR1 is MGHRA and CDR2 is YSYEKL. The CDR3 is CASSHSLGLAEGSYEQYF. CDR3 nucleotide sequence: TGCGCCAGCAGCCACAGCCTTGGACTAGCGGAGGGCTCCTACGAGCAGTACTTC.

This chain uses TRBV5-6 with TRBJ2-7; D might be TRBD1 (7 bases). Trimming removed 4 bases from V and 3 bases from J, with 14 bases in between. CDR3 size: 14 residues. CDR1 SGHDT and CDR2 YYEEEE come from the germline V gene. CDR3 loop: CASSEQGGNYEQYF. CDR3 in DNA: TGTGCCAGCAGCGAGCAGGGGGGTAACTACGAGCAGTACTTC.

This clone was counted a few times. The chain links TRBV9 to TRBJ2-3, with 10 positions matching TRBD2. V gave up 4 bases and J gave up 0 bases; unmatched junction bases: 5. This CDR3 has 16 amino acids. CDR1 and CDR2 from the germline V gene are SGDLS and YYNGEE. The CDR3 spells CASSPRLAGSTDTQYF. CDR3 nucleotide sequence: TGTGCCAGCAGCCCCCGACTAGCGGGTAGCACAGATACGCAGTATTTT.

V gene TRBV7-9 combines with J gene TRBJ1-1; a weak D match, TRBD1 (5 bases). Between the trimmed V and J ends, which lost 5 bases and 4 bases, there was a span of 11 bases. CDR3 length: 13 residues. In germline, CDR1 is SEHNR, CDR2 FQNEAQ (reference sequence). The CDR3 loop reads CASSPPGGTEAFF. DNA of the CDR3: TGTGCCAGCAGCCCACCGGGGGGCACTGAAGCTTTCTTT.

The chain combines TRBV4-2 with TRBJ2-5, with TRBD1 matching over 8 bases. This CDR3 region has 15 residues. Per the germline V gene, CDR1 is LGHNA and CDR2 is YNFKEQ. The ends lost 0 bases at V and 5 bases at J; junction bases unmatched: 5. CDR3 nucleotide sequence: TGTGCCAGCAGCCAAGACCAGGGGGCAGGGGAGACCCAGTACTTC. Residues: CASSQDQGAGETQYF.

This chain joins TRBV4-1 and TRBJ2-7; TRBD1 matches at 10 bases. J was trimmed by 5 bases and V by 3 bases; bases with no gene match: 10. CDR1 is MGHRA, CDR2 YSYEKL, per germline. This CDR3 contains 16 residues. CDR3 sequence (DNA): TGCGCCAGCAGCCAGGCGACAGGGGGCAGACAAGACGAGCAGTACTTC. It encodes CASSQATGGRQDEQYF.

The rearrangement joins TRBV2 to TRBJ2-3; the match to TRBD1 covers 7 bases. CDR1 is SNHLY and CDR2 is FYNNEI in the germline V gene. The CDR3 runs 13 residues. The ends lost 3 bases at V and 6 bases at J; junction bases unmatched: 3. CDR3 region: CASSDRGTDTQYF. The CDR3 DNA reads TGTGCCAGCAGTGACAGGGGGACGGATACGCAGTATTTT.

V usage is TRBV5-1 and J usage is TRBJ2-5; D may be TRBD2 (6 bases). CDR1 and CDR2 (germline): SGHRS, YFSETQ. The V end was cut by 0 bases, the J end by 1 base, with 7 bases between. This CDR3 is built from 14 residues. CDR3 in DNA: TGCGCCAGCAGCTTGGGGAGGGGCCAAGAGACCCAGTACTTC. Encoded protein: CASSLGRGQETQYF.

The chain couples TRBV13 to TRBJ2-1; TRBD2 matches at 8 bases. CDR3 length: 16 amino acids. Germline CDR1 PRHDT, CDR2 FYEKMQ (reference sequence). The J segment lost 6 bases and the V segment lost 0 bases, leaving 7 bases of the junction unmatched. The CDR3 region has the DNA TGTGCCAGCAGCTTAGGAGGACGGGAGGGCCGCAATGAGCAGTTCTTC. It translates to CASSLGGREGRNEQFF.

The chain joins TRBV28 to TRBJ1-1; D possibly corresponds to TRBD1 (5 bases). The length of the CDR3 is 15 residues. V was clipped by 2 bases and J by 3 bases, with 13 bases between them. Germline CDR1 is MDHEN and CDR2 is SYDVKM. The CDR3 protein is CASSLVRGVDTEAFF. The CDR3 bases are TGTGCCAGCAGTTTAGTTAGGGGTGTGGACACTGAAGCTTTCTTT.

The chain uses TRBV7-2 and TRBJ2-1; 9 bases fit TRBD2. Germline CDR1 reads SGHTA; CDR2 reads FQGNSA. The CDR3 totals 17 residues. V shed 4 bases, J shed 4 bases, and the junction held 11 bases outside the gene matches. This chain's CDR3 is CASSSRLTSGLYNEQFF. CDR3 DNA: TGTGCCAGCAGCTCGCGCTTGACTAGCGGTCTTTACAATGAGCAGTTCTTC.

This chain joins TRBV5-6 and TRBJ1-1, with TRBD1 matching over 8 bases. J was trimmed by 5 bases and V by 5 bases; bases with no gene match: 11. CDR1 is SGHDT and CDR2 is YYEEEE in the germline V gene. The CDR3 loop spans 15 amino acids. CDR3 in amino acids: CASRPLDRGRTEAFF. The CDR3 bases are TGTGCCAGCAGACCTCTAGACAGGGGAAGAACTGAAGCTTTCTTT.

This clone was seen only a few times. The CDR3 DNA sequence: TGTGCCAGCAGTCGAGGACAGGTGGGGGGTGAAAAACTGTTTTTT. It specifies CASSRGQVGGEKLFF. V is TRBV7-2 and J is TRBJ1-4; TRBD1 matches at 7 bases. There are 15 residues in the CDR3. V was pared by 6 bases and J by 7 bases, with 11 bases of the junction left unmatched. Germline CDR1 SGHTA, CDR2 FQGNSA.